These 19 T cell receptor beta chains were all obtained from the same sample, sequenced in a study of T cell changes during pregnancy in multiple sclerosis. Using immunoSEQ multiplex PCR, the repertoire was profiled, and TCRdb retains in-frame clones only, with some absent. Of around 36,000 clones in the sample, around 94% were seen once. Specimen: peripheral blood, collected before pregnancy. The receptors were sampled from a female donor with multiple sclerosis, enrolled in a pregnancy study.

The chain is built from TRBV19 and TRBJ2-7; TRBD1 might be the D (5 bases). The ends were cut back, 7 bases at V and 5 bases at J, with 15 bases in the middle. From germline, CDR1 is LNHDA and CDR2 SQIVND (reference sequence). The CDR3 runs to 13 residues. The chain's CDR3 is CASKRTLDDEQYF. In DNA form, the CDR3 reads TGTGCCAGTAAGAGGACATTGGACGACGAGCAGTACTTC.

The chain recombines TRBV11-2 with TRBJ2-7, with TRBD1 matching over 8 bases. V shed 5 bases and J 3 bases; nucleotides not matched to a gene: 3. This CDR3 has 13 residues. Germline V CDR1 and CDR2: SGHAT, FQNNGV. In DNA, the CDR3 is TGTGCCAGCAGCGCTGACAGGGGCTACGAGCAGTACTTC. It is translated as CASSADRGYEQYF.

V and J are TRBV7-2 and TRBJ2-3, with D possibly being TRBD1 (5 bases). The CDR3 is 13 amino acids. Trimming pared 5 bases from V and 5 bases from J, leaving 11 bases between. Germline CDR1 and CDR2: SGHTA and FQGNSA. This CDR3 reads CASSAGWGDTQYF. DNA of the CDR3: TGTGCCAGCAGCGCAGGGTGGGGAGATACGCAGTATTTT.

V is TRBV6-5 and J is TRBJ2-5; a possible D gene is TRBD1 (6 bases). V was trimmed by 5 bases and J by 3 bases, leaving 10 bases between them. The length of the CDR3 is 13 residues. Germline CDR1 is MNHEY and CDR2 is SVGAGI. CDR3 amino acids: CASSTQGEETQYF. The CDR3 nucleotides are TGTGCCAGCAGTACACAGGGAGAAGAGACCCAGTACTTC.

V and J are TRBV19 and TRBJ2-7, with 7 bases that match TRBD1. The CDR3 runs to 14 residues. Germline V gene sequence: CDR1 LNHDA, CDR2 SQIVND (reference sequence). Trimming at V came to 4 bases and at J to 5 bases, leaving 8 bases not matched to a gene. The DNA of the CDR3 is TGTGCCAGTAGTACCGACAGGGTAAGGAACGAGCAGTACTTC. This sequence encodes CASSTDRVRNEQYF.

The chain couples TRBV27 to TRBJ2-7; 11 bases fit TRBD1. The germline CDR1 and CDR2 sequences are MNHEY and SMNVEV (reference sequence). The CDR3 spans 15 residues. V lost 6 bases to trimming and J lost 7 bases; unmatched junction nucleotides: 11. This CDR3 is CASRPSGQGAGEQYF. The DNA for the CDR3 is TGTGCCAGCAGACCTAGTGGACAGGGGGCAGGGGAGCAGTACTTC.

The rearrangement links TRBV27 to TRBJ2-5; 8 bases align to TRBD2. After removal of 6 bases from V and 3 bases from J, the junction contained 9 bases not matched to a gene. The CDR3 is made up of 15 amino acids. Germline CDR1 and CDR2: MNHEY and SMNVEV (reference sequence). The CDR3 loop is CASSPMSSGEETQYF. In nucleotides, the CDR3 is TGTGCCAGCAGCCCAATGAGTAGCGGGGAAGAGACCCAGTACTTC.

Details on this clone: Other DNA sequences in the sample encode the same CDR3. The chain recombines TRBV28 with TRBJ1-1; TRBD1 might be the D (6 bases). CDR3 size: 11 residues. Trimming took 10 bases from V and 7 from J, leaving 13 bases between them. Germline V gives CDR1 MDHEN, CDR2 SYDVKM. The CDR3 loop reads CAILRDNEAFF. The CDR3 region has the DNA TGTGCCATCCTCCGGGACAATGAAGCTTTCTTT.

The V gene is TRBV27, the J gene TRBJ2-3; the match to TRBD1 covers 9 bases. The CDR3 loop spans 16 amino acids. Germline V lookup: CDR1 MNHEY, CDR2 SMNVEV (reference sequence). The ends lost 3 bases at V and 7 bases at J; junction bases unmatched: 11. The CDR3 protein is CASSFNRGTGWNTQYF. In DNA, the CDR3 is TGTGCCAGCAGTTTTAATAGAGGGACAGGGTGGAATACGCAGTATTTT.

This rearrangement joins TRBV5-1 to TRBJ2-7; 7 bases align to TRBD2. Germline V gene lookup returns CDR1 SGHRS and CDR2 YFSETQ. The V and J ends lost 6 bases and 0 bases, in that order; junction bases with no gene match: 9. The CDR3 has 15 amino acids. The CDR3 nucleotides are TGCGCCAGCAATGGAGGGAGGGAACTCTCCTACGAGCAGTACTTC. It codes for CASNGGRELSYEQYF.

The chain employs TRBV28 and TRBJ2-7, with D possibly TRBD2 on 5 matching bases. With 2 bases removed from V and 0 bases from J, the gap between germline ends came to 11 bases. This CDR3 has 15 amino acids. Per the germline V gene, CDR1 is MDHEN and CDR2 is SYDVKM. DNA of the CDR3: TGTGCCAGCAGTTTAAGGTACGGGGACTCCTACGAGCAGTACTTC. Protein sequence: CASSLRYGDSYEQYF.

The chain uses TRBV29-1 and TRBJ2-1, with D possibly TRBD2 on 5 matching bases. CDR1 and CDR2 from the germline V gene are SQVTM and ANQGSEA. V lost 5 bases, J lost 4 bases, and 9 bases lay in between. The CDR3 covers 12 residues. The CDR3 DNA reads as TGCAGCGTTCAGAGCGGTTACAATGAGCAGTTCTTC. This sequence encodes CSVQSGYNEQFF.

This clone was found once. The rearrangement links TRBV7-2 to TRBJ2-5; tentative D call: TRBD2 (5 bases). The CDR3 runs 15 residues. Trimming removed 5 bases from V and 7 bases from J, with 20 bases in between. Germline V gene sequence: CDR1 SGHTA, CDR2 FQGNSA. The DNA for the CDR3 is TGTGCCAGCAGCCCATCAGACTACGGTACCGGGACCCAGTACTTC. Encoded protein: CASSPSDYGTGTQYF.

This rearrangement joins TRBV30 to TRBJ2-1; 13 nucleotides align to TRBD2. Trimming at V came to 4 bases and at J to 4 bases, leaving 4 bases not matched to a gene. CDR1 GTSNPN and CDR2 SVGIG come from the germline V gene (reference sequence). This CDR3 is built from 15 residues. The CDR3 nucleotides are TGTGCCTGGACGACTAGCGGGAGGTCTTACAATGAGCAGTTCTTC. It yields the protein CAWTTSGRSYNEQFF.

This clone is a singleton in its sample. CDR3 protein: CASSATGLAGSEQYF. The DNA of the CDR3 is TGCGCCAGCAGCGCTACGGGACTAGCGGGATCCGAGCAGTACTTC. This sequence joins TRBV5-1 and TRBJ2-7; 13 nucleotides align to TRBD2. V shed 4 bases and J 6 bases; nucleotides not matched to a gene: 7. The germline gives CDR1 SGHRS, CDR2 YFSETQ. This CDR3 has 15 amino acids.

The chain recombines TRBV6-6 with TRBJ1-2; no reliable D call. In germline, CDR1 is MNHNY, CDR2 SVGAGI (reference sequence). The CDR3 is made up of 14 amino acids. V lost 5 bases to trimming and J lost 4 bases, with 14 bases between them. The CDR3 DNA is TGTGCCAGCAGTATCGAGGGCACTACCTATGGCTACACCTTC. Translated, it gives CASSIEGTTYGYTF.

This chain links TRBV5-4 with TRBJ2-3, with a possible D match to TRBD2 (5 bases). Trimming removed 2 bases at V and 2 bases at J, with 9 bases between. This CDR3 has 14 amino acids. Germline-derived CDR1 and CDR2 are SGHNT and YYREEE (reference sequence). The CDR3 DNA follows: TGTGCCAGCAGCTTTTCCGGGAACACAGATACGCAGTATTTT. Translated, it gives CASSFSGNTDTQYF.

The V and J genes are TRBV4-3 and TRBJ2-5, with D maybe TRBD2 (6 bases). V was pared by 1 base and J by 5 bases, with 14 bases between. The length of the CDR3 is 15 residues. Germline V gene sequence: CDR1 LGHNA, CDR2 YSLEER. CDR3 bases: TGCGCCAGCAGCCAAGTATTGGAGGGGCGGGAGACCCAGTACTTC. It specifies CASSQVLEGRETQYF.

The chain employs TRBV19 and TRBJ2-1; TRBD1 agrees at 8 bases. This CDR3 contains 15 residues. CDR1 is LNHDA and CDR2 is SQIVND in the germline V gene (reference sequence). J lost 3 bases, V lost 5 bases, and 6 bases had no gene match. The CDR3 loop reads CASSLRTGSYNEQFF. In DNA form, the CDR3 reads TGTGCCAGTAGTCTCAGGACAGGGAGCTACAATGAGCAGTTCTTC. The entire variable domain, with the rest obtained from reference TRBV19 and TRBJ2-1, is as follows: DGGITQSPKYLFRKEGQNVTLSCEQNLNHDAMYWYRQDPGQGLRLIYYSQIVNDFQKGDIAEGYSVSREKKESFPLTVTSAQKNPTAFYLCASSLRTGSYNEQFFGPGTRLTVL.